This T cell receptor (beta chain) originates from a study of a mutant IDH1 vaccine in newly diagnosed glioma. Study information: Patients had received radiotherapy, temozolomide, or both previously, most receiving both.

Time point of the sample: baseline, week 1 (first vaccination visit). The treatment: pre-vaccination baseline after standard-of-care therapy. Method: immunoSEQ multiplex PCR; TCRdb's copy keeps in-frame clones and lacks some. Found here are 40,000 or so clones, roughly 92% of them singletons; the top ten hold about 18%. On this clone: Antigen unknown.

CDR1 and CDR2 (germline): SGHTS, YDEGEE. There are 14 residues in the CDR3. The junction had 7 bases not matched to a gene; V was cut back by 5 bases and J by 6 bases. Study findings and constraints: Altogether, about 93% of patients exhibited vaccine-induced immune responses.

The source of this sequence is a young man with glioma. The sample was PBMCs, taken from a glioma patient treated with radiotherapy, temozolomide or both. The chain joins TRBV5-8 to TRBJ1-5, with 8 bases aligning to TRBD1. CDR3 region: CASRMTGVVQPQHF. CDR3 in DNA: TGTGCCAGCAGGATGACAGGGGTCGTTCAGCCCCAGCATTTT.